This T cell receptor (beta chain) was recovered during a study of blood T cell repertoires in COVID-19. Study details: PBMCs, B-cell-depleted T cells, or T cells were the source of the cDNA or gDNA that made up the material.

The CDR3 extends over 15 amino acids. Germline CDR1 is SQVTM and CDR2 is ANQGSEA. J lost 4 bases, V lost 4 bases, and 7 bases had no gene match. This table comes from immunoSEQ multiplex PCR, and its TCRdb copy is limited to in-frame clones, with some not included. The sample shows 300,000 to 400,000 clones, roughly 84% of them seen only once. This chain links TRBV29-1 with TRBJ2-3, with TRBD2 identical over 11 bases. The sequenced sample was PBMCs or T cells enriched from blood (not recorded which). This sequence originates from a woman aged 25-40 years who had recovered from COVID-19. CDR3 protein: CSVGSASGGSDTQYF. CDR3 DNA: TGCAGCGTTGGCTCGGCTAGCGGGGGGTCAGATACGCAGTATTTT.